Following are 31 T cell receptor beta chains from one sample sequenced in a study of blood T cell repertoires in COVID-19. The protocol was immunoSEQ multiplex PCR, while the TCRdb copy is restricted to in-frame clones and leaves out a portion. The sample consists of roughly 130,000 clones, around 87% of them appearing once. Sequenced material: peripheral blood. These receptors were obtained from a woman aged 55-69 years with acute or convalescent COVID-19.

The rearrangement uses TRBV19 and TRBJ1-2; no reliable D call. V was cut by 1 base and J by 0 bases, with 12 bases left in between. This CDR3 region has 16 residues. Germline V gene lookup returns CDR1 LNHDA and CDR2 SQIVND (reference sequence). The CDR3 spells CASSIVQLAPNYGYTF. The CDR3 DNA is TGTGCCAGTAGTATAGTGCAGTTGGCTCCTAACTATGGCTACACCTTC.

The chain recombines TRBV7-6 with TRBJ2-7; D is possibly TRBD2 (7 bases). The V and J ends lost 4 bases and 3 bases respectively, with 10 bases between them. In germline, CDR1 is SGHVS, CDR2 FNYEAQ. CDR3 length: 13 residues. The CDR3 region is CASSSGEGYEQYF. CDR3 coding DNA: TGTGCCAGCAGCTCAGGGGAGGGCTACGAGCAGTACTTC. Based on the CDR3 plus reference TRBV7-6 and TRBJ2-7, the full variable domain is GAGVSQSPRYKVTKRGQDVALRCDPISGHVSLYWYRQALGQGPEFLTYFNYEAQQDKSGLPNDRFSAERPEGSISTLTIQRTEQRDSAMYRCASSSGEGYEQYFGPGTRLTVT.

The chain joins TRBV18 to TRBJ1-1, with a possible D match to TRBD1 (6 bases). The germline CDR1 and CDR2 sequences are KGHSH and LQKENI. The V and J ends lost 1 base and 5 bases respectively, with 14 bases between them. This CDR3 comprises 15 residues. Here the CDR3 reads CASSPQDRISTEAFF. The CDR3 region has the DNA TGTGCCAGCTCACCACAAGACAGGATTAGTACTGAAGCTTTCTTT.

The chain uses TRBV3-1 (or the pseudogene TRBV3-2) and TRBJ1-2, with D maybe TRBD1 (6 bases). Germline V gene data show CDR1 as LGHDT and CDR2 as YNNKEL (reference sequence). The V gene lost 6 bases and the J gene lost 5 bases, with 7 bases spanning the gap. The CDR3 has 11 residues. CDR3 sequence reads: CASRQGYGYTF. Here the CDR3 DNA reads TGTGCCAGCAGACAGGGATATGGCTACACCTTC.

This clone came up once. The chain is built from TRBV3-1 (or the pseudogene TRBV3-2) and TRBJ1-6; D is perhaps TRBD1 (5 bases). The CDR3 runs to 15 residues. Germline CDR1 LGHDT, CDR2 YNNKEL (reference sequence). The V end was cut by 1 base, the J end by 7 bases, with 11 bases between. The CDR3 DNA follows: TGTGCCAGCAGCCAAGGTCTACAGGCAAATTCACCCCTCCACTTT. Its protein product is CASSQGLQANSPLHF.

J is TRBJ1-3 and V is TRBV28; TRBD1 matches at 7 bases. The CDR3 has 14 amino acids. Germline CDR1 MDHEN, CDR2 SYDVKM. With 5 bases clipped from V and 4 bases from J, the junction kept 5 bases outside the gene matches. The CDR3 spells CASSPTGQGNTIYF. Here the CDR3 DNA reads TGTGCCAGCAGTCCTACGGGACAGGGAAACACCATATATTTT.

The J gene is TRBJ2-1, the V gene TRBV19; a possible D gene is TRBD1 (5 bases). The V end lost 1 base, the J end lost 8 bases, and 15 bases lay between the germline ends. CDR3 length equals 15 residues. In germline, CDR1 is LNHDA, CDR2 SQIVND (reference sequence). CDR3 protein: CASSIAPTAYDEQFF. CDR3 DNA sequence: TGTGCCAGTAGTATAGCCCCGACAGCCTATGATGAGCAGTTCTTC.

CDR3 DNA: TGTGCCAGCAGTTTTTCTGCGGGATCCTACAATGAGCAGTTCTTC. Its translation is CASSFSAGSYNEQFF. The rearrangement links TRBV27 to TRBJ2-1, with a tentative D call TRBD2 (6 bases). CDR1 and CDR2 from the germline V gene are MNHEY and SMNVEV (reference sequence). Trimming stripped 3 bases from V and 1 base from J, with 10 bases between. The length of the CDR3 is 15 residues.

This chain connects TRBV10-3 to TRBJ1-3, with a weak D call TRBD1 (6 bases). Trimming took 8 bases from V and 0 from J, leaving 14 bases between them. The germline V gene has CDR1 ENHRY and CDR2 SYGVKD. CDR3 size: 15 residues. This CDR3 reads CAIGGGAGSGNTIYF. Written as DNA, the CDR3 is TGTGCCATCGGGGGGGGCGCAGGCTCTGGAAACACCATATATTTT.

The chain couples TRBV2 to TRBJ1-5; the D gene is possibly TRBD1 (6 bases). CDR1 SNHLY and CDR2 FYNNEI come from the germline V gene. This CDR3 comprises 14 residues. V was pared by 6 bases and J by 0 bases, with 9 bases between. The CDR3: CASRDSNSNQPQHF. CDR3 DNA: TGTGCCAGCAGGGACAGTAATAGCAATCAGCCCCAGCATTTT.

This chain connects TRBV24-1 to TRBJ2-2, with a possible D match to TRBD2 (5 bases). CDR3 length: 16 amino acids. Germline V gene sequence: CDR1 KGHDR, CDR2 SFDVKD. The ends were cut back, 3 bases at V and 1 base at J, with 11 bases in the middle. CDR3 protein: CATSDQASRNTGELFF. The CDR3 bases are TGTGCCACCAGTGATCAGGCTAGCCGGAACACCGGGGAGCTGTTTTTT.

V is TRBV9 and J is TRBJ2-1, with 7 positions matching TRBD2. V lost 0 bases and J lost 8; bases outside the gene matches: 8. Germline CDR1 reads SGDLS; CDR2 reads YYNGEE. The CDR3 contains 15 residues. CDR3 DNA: TGTGCCAGCAGCGTAGAGGGACTATGGAGCTATGAGCAGTTCTTC. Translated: CASSVEGLWSYEQFF.

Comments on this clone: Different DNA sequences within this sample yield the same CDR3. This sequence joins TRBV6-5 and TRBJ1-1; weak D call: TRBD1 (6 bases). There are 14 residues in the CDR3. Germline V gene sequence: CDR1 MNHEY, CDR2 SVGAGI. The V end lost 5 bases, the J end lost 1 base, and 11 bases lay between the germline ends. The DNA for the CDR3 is TGTGCCAGCAGTCTCCTACAGGGGAACACTGAAGCTTTCTTT. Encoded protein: CASSLLQGNTEAFF.

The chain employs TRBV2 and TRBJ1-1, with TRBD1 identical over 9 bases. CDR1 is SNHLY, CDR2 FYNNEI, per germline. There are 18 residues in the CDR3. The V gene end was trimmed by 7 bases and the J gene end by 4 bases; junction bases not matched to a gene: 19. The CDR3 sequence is CASMGPLTGGRVSTEAFF. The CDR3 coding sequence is TGTGCCAGCATGGGTCCCCTAACAGGGGGCCGGGTAAGCACTGAAGCTTTCTTT. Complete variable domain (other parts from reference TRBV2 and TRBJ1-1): EPEVTQTPSHQVTQMGQEVILRCVPISNHLYFYWYRQILGQKVEFLVSFYNNEISEKSEIFDDQFSVERPDGSNFTLKIRSTKLEDSAMYFCASMGPLTGGRVSTEAFFGQGTRLTVV.

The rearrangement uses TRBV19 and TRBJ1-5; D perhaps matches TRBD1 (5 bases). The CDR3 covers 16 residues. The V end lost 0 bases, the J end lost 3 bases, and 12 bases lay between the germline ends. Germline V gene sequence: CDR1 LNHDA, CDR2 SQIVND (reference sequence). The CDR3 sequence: CASSIDGRAFNQPQHF. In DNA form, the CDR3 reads TGTGCCAGTAGTATAGATGGCAGGGCCTTCAATCAGCCCCAGCATTTT.

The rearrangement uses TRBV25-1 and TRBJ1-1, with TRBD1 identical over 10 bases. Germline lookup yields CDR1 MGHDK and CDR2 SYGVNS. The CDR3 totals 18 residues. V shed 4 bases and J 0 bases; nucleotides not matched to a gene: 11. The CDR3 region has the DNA TGTGCCAGCAGTGGCGGGACAGGGGTCGGGCCCCTGAACACTGAAGCTTTCTTT. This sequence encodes CASSGGTGVGPLNTEAFF.

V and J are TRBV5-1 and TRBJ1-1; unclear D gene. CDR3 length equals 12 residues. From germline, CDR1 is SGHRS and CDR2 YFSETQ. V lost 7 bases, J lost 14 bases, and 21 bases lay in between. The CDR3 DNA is TGCGCCAGCTCAATCGGGGAAACCGCGCCCTTCTTT. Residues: CASSIGETAPFF.

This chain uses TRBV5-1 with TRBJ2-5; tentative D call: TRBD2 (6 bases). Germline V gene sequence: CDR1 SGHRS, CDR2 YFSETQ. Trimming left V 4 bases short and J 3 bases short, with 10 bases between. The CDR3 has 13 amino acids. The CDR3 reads CASSRGGEETQYF. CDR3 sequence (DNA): TGCGCCAGCAGCCGGGGCGGGGAAGAGACCCAGTACTTC.

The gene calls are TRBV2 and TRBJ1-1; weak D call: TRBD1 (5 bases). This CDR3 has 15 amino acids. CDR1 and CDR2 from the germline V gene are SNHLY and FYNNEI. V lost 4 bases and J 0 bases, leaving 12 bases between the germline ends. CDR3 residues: CASSVVDTVNTEAFF. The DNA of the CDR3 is TGTGCCAGCAGTGTAGTGGACACCGTGAACACTGAAGCTTTCTTT.

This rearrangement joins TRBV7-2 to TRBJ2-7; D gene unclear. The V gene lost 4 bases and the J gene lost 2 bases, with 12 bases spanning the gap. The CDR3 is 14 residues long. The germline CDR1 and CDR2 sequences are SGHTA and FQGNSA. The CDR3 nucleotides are TGTGCCAGCAGCTCTTCTCCCGGTCCCTACGAGCAGTACTTC. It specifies CASSSSPGPYEQYF.

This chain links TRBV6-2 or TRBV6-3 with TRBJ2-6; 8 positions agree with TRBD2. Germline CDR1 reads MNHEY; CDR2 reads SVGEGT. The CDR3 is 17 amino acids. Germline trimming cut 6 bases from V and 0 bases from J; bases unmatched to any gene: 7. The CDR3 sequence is CASSNRLANSGANVLTF. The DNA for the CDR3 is TGTGCCAGCAGCAATCGACTAGCGAACTCTGGGGCCAACGTCCTGACTTTC.

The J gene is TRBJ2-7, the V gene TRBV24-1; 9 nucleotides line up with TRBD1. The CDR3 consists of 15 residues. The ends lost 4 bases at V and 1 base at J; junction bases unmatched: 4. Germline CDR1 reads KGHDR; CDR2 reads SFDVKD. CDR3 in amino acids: CATSDADRGSYEQYF. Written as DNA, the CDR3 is TGTGCCACCAGTGACGCGGACAGGGGTTCCTACGAGCAGTACTTC.

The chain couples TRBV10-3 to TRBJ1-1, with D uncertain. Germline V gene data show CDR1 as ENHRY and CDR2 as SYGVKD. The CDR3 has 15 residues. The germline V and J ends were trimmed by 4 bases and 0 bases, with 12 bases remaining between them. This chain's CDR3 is CAISAPAGMNTEAFF. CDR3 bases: TGTGCCATCAGTGCCCCGGCAGGCATGAACACTGAAGCTTTCTTT.

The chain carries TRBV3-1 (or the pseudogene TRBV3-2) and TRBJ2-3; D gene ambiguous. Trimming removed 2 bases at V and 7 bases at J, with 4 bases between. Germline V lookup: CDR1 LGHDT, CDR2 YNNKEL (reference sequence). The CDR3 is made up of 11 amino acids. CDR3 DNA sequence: TGTGCCAGCAGCCAACTACATACGCAGTATTTT. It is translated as CASSQLHTQYF.

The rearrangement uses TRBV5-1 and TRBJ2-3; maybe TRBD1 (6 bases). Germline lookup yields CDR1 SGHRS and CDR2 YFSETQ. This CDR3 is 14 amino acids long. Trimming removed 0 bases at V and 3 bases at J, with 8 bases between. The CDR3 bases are TGCGCCAGCAGCTTGGATACAGGGACAGATACGCAGTATTTT. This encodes CASSLDTGTDTQYF.

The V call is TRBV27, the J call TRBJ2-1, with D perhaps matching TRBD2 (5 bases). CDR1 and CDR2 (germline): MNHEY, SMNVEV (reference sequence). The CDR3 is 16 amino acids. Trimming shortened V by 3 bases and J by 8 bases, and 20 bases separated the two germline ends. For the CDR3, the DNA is TGTGCCAGCAGTTTGATAAGGGTTTTAAGGAGGCATGAGCAGTTCTTC. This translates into CASSLIRVLRRHEQFF.

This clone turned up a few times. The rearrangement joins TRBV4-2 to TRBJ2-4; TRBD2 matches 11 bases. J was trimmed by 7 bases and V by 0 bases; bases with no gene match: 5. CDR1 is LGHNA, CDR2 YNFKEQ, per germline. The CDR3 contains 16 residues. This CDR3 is CASSQDHGTSGNIQYF. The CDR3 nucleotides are TGTGCCAGCAGCCAAGATCACGGGACTAGCGGCAACATTCAGTACTTC.

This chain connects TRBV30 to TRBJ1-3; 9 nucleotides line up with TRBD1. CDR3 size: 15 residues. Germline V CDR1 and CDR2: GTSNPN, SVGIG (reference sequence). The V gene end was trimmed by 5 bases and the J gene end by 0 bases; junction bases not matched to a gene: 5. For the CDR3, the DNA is TGTGCCTGGGCCGGGACAGGGAGCTCTGGAAACACCATATATTTT. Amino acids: CAWAGTGSSGNTIYF.

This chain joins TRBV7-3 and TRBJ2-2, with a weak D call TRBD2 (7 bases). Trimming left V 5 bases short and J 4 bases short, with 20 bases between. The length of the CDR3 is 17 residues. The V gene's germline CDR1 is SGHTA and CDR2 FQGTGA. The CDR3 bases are TGTGCCAGCAGCCTTTCGAGAGGGGGGGCCTCCACCGGGGAGCTGTTTTTT. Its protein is CASSLSRGGASTGELFF.

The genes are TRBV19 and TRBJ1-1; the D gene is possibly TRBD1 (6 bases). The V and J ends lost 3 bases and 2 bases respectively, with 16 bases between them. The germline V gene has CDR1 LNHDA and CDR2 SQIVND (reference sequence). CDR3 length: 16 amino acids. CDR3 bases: TGTGCCAGTAGTATGGGTAAAGGGGGGGGAAACACTGAAGCTTTCTTT. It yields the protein CASSMGKGGGNTEAFF.

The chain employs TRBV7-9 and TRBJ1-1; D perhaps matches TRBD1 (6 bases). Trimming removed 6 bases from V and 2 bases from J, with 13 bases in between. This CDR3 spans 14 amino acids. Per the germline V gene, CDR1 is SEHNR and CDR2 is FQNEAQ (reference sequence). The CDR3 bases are TGTGCCAGCAGGGAAAGGGGGGGAAACACTGAAGCTTTCTTT. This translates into CASRERGGNTEAFF.